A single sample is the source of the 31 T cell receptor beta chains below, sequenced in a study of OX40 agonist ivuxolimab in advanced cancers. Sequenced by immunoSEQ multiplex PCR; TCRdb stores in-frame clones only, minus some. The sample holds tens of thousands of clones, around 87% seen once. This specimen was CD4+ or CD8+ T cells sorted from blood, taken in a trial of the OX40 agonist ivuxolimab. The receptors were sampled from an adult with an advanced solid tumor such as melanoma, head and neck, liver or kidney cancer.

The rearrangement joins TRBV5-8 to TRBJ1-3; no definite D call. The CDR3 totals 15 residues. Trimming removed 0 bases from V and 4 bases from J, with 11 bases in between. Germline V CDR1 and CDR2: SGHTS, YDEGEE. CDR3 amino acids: CASSLAGLMGNTIYF. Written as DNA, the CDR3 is TGTGCCAGCAGCTTGGCGGGCTTAATGGGAAACACCATATATTTT.

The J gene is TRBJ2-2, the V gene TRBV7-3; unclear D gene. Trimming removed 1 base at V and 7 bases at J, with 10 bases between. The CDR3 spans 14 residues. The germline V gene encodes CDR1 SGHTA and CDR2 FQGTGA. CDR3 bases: TGTGCCAGCAGCTTAAGTCGGTCGGGCGGGGAGCTGTTTTTT. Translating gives CASSLSRSGGELFF. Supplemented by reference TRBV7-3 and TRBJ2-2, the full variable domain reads GAGVSQTPSNKVTEKGKYVELRCDPISGHTALYWYRQSLGQGPEFLIYFQGTGAADDSGLPNDRFFAVRPEGSVSTLKIQRTERGDSAVYLCASSLSRSGGELFFGEGSRLTVL.

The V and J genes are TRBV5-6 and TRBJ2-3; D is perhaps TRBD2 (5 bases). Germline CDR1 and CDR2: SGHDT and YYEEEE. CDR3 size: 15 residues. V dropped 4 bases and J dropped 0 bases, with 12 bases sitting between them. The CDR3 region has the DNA TGTGCCAGCAGCCCTCGGGGTAGCAGCACAGATACGCAGTATTTT. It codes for CASSPRGSSTDTQYF.

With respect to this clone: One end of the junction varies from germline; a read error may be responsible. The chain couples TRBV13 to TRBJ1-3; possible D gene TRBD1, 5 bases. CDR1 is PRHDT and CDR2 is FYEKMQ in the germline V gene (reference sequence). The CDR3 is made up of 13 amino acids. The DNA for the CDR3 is TGTGCCAGCAGCTTAAACCCTGCGTCGGGACCCAATTTT. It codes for CASSLNPASGPNF.

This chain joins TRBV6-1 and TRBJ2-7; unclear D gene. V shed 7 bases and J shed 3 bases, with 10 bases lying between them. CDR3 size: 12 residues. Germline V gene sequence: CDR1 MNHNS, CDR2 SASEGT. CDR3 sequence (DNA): TGTGCCAGCACTGCGACTCGCTACGAGCAGTACTTC. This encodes CASTATRYEQYF.

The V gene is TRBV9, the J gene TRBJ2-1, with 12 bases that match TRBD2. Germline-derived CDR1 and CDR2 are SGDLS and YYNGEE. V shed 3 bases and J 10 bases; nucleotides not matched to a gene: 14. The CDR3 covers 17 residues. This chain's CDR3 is CASSENPGLAGRTEQFF. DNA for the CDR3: TGTGCCAGCAGCGAAAACCCCGGACTAGCGGGACGCACCGAGCAGTTCTTC.

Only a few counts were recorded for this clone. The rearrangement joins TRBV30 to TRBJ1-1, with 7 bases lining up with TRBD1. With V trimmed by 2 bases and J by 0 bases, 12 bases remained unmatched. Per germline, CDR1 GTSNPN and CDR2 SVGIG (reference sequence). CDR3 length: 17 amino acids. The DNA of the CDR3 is TGTGCCTGGAGTCCAAGCCGGTCCGGGACAGTGAACACTGAAGCTTTCTTT. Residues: CAWSPSRSGTVNTEAFF.

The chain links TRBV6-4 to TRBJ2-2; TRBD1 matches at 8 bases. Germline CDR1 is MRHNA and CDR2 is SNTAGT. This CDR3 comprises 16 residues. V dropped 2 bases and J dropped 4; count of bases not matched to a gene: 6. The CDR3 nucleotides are TGTGCCAGCAGTGACACCGGACAGGGTATCACCGGGGAGCTGTTTTTT. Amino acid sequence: CASSDTGQGITGELFF.

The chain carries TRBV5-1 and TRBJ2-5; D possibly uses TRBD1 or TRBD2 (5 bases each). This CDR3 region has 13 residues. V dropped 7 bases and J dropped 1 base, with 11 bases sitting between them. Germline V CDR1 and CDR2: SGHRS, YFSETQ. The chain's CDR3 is CASSTGTQETQYF. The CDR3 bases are TGCGCCAGCTCTACCGGGACCCAAGAGACCCAGTACTTC.

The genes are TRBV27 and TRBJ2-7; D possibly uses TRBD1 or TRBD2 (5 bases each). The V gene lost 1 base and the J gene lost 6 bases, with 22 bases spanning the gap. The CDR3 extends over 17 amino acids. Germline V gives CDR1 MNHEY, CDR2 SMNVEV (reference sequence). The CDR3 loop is CASSLLGIVAGRSEQYF. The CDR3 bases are TGTGCCAGCAGTTTATTAGGAATTGTGGCAGGGAGAAGCGAGCAGTACTTC.

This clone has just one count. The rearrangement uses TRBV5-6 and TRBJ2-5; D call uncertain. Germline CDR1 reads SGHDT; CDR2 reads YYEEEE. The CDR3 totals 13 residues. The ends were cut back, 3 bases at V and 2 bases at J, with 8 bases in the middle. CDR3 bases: TGTGCCAGCAGCTCCGGGCCTCAAGAGACCCAGTACTTC. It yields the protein CASSSGPQETQYF. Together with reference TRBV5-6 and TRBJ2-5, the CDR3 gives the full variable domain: DAGVTQSPTHLIKTRGQQVTLRCSPKSGHDTVSWYQQALGQGPQFIFQYYEEEERQRGNFPDRFSGHQFPNYSSELNVNALLLGDSALYLCASSSGPQETQYFGPGTRLLVL.

In DNA, the CDR3 is TGTGCCAGCATTCCAGGGAGGGGGACAGATACGCAGTATTTT. This encodes CASIPGRGTDTQYF. The chain carries TRBV6-1 and TRBJ2-3, with a weak D call TRBD2 (7 bases). The CDR3 runs to 14 residues. V was cut by 7 bases and J by 3 bases, with 14 bases left in between. Germline loops: CDR1 MNHNS, CDR2 SASEGT.

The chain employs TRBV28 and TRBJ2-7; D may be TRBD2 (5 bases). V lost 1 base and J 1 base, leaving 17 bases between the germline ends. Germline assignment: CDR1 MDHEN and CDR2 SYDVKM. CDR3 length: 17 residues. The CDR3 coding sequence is TGTGCCAGCAGTTTATATTCGTGGACCTCGGGATCCTACGAGCAGTACTTC. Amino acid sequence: CASSLYSWTSGSYEQYF.

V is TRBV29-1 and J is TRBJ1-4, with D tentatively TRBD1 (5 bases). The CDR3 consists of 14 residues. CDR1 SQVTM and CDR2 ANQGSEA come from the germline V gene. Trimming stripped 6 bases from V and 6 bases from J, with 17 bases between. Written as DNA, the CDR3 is TGCAGCGTCGAGGTTGGGAGAGGGGATGAAAAACTGTTTTTT. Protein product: CSVEVGRGDEKLFF.

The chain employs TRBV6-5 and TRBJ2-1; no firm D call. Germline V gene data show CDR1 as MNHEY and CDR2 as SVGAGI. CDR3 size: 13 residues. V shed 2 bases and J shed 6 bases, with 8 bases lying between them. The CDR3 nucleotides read TGTGCCAGCAGTTACCCCTCCGGCAATGAGCAGTTCTTC. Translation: CASSYPSGNEQFF.

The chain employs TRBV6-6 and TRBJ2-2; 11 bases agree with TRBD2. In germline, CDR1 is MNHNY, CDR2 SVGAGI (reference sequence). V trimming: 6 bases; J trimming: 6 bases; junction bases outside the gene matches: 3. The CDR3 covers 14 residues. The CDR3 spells CASRETSGAGELFF. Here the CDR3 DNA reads TGTGCCAGCAGGGAGACTAGCGGGGCCGGGGAGCTGTTTTTT.

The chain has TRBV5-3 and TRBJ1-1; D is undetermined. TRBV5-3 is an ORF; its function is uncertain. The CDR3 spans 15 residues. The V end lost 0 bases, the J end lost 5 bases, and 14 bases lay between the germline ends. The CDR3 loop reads CARSLARPLSTEAFF. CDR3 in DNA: TGTGCCAGAAGCTTGGCCCGGCCCCTTTCGACTGAAGCTTTCTTT.

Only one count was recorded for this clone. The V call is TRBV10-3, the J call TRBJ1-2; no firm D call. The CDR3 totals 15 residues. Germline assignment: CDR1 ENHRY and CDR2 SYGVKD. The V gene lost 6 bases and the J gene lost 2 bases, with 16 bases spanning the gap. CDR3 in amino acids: CAISPEGLANYGYTF. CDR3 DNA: TGTGCCATCAGCCCGGAAGGATTGGCCAACTATGGCTACACCTTC.

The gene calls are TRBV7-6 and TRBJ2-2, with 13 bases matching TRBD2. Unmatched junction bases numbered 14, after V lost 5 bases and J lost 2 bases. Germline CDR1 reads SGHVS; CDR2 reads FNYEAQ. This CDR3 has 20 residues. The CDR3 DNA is TGTGCCAGCAGCAAAAGAAACCCTCGGGGACTAGCGGGAAACACCGGGGAGCTGTTTTTT. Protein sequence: CASSKRNPRGLAGNTGELFF.

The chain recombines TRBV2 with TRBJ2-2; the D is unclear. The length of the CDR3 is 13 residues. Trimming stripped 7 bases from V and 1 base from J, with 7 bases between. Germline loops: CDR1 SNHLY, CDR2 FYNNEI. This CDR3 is CASTRLNTGELFF. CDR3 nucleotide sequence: TGTGCCAGCACCAGATTGAACACCGGGGAGCTGTTTTTT. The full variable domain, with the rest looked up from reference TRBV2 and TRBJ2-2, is EPEVTQTPSHQVTQMGQEVILRCVPISNHLYFYWYRQILGQKVEFLVSFYNNEISEKSEIFDDQFSVERPDGSNFTLKIRSTKLEDSAMYFCASTRLNTGELFFGEGSRLTVL.

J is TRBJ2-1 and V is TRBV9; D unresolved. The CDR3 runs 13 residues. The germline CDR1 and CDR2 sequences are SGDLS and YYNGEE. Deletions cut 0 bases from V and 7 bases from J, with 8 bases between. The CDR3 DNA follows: TGTGCCAGCAGCGTAGTTTACGGGAATGAGCAGTTCTTC. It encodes CASSVVYGNEQFF.

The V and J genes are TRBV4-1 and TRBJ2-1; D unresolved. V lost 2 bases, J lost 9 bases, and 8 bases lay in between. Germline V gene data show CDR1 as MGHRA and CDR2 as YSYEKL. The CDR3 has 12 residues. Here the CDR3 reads CASSQSDTEQFF. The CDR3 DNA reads TGCGCCAGCAGCCAAAGCGATACTGAGCAGTTCTTC.

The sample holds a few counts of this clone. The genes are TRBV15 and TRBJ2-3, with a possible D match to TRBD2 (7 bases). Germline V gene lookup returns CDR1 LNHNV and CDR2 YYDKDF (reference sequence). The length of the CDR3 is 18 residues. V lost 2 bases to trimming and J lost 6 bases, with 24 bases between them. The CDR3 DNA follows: TGTGCCACCAGCAGATCCAAATCCGGGACAAGGGGAGGGGATACGCAGTATTTT. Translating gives CATSRSKSGTRGGDTQYF.

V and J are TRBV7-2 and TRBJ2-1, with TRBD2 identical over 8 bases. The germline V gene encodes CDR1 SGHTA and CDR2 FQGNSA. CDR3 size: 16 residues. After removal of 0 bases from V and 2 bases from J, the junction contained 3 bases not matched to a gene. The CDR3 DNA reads TGTGCCAGCAGCTTAGCGGCAGCGGGGGCCTACAATGAGCAGTTCTTC. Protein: CASSLAAAGAYNEQFF.

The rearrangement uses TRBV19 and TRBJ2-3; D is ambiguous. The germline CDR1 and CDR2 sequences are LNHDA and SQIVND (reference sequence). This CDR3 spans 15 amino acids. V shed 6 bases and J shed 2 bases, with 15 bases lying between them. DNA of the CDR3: TGTGCCAGTAGCTTGGCAGCGACAAACACAGATACGCAGTATTTT. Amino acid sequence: CASSLAATNTDTQYF.

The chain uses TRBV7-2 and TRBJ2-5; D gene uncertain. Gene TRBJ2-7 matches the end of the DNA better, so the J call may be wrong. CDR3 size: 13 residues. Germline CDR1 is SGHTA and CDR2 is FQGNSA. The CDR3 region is CASSFFIAYEQYF. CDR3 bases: TGTGCCAGCAGCTTTTTCATCGCCTACGAGCAGTACTTC.

CDR3 sequence: CASGTGIVKNIQYF. CDR3 sequence (DNA): TGTGCCAGCGGGACAGGGATTGTCAAAAACATTCAGTACTTC. The chain uses TRBV6-1 and TRBJ2-4; 9 bases are shared with TRBD1. Germline V CDR1 and CDR2: MNHNS, SASEGT. The trim removed 8 bases at V and 3 bases at J, leaving 5 bases unmatched. This CDR3 comprises 14 residues.

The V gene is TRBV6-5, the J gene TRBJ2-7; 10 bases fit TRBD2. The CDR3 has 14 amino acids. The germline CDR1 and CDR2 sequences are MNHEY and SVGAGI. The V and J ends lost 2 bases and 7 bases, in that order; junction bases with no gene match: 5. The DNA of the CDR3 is TGTGCCAGCAGTTACACGGGACTAGCGAGGGAGCAGTACTTC. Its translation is CASSYTGLAREQYF.

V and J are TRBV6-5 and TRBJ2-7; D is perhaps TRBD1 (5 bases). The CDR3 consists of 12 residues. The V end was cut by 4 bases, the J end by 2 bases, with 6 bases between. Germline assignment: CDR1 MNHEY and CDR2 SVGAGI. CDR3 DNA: TGTGCCAGCAGTTCGACAGCCTACGAGCAGTACTTC. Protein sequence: CASSSTAYEQYF.

In nucleotides, the CDR3 is TGTGCCAGCATAAGGGCAGGGAGTGAAAAACTGTTTTTT. It translates to CASIRAGSEKLFF. The rearrangement uses TRBV19 and TRBJ1-4, with D perhaps TRBD1 (5 bases). Trimming shortened V by 9 bases and J by 7 bases, and 15 bases separated the two germline ends. Germline lookup yields CDR1 LNHDA and CDR2 SQIVND (reference sequence). CDR3 length: 13 amino acids.

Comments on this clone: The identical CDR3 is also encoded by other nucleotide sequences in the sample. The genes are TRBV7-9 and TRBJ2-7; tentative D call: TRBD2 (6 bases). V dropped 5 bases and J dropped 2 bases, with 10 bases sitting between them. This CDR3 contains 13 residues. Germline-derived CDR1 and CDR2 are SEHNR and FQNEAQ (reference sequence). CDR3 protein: CASSPGLTYEQYF. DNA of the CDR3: TGTGCCAGCAGCCCGGGACTTACCTACGAGCAGTACTTC.